One sample yielded the 20 T cell receptor beta chains listed below, sequenced in a study of control samples from healthy donors and cancer patients. TCRdb's copy holds only in-frame clones and misses some; the assay was immunoSEQ multiplex PCR. This repertoire shows 63,000 or so clones, 84% found once; its top ten account for roughly 28%. The specimen was blood. All receptors come from a man over 45 in good health.

This clone has only a few counts. The chain has TRBV10-3 and TRBJ2-6, with a possible D match to TRBD1 (5 bases). The CDR3 contains 16 residues. Germline V gene data show CDR1 as ENHRY and CDR2 as SYGVKD. Trimming left V 5 bases short and J 0 bases short, with 11 bases between. The CDR3, as DNA: TGTGCCATCAGTCCCACAGGCCACTCTGGGGCCAACGTCCTGACTTTC. Protein: CAISPTGHSGANVLTF.

The chain employs TRBV7-9 and TRBJ2-3; tentatively, D is TRBD1 (6 bases). The CDR3 spans 15 residues. Trimming stripped 4 bases from V and 0 bases from J, with 11 bases between. Germline assignment: CDR1 SEHNR and CDR2 FQNEAQ (reference sequence). The CDR3 nucleotides read TGTGCCAGCAGCTCCCGGACAGATAGCACAGATACGCAGTATTTT. The encoded protein is CASSSRTDSTDTQYF. Variable domain in full (rest from reference TRBV7-9 and TRBJ2-3): DTGVSQNPRHKITKRGQNVTFRCDPISEHNRLYWYRQTLGQGPEFLTYFQNEAQLEKSRLLSDRFSAERPKGSFSTLEIQRTEQGDSAMYLCASSSRTDSTDTQYFGPGTRLTVL.

About this clone: Germline is not matched at one junction end, which may reflect a read error. The gene calls are TRBV11-2 and TRBJ1-2, with no clear D. Germline V lookup: CDR1 SGHAT, CDR2 FQNNGV. The CDR3 covers 14 residues. Written as DNA, the CDR3 is TGTGCCAGCAGTTCCCTAGGTCTTAACAATGGCTACACCTTC. It yields the protein CASSSLGLNNGYTF.

The chain couples TRBV19 to TRBJ2-7; TRBD2 is a possible D gene (5 bases). Germline V CDR1 and CDR2: LNHDA, SQIVND (reference sequence). The CDR3 is 12 amino acids. V was clipped by 6 bases and J by 6 bases, with 12 bases between them. The CDR3 loop is CASSFGLSEQYF. As DNA, the CDR3 is TGTGCCAGTAGCTTTGGACTCTCCGAGCAGTACTTC.

V usage is TRBV4-2 and J usage is TRBJ2-1; TRBD2 is a possible D gene (6 bases). Germline V gene lookup returns CDR1 LGHNA and CDR2 YNFKEQ. This CDR3 comprises 15 residues. V was shortened by 0 bases and J by 2 bases, with 8 bases between the two germline ends. The CDR3 here is CASSQDGRTYNEQFF. CDR3 bases: TGTGCCAGCAGCCAAGACGGGAGAACCTACAATGAGCAGTTCTTC.

The rearrangement links TRBV14 to TRBJ2-5; D perhaps matches TRBD2 (5 bases). This CDR3 is 13 amino acids long. Germline loops: CDR1 SGHDN, CDR2 FVKESK. V was trimmed by 6 bases and J by 4 bases, leaving 12 bases between them. CDR3 sequence: CASRLGLLETQYF. CDR3 sequence (DNA): TGTGCCAGCAGACTAGGGTTGCTAGAGACCCAGTACTTC.

The chain carries TRBV5-5 and TRBJ1-2; the D gene is possibly TRBD1 (6 bases). Germline CDR1 is SGHKS and CDR2 is YYEKEE (reference sequence). Trimming left V 0 bases short and J 5 bases short, with 14 bases between. The CDR3 is 15 residues long. CDR3 residues: CASSLAGGPGYGYTF. The CDR3 DNA sequence: TGTGCCAGCAGCTTGGCGGGGGGGCCGGGGTATGGCTACACCTTC.

The chain has TRBV11-3 and TRBJ1-2, with a tentative D call TRBD1 (5 bases). V lost 5 bases to trimming and J lost 4 bases, with 14 bases between them. CDR3 length: 14 amino acids. Germline loops: CDR1 SGHNT, CDR2 YENEEA. The CDR3 protein is CASSPSLGVYGYTF. CDR3 sequence (DNA): TGTGCCAGCAGCCCCTCGCTGGGGGTCTATGGCTACACCTTC.

In the case of this clone: This likely comes from a read error, as the CDR3 has no conserved phenylalanine or tryptophan at its end. It is unclear where the CDR3 begins or ends on the DNA, so no DNA is shown, and the CDR3 is as TCRdb lists it. The chain carries TRBV2 and TRBJ2-7; no check of the table's D call, TRBD2, against the DNA was made. The CDR3 has 10 amino acids, counting both end residues. Looked up from germline, CDR1 is SNHLY and CDR2 is FYNNEI. CDR3 protein: CASSGRESIS.

The V gene is TRBV7-6, the J gene TRBJ2-2; D is undetermined. Germline V CDR1 and CDR2: SGHVS, FNYEAQ. This CDR3 is built from 15 residues. V was shortened by 1 base and J by 5 bases, with 11 bases between the two germline ends. The CDR3 protein is CASSLGGVRTGELFF. The CDR3 DNA sequence: TGTGCCAGCAGCTTAGGCGGAGTCAGGACCGGGGAGCTGTTTTTT.

The rearrangement uses TRBV7-6 and TRBJ2-3; 8 positions agree with TRBD1. The CDR3 sequence is 15 residues long. From germline, CDR1 is SGHVS and CDR2 FNYEAQ. With V trimmed by 4 bases and J by 4 bases, 7 bases remained unmatched. CDR3 sequence (DNA): TGTGCCAGCAGCTCCTGGACAGGGCGTGCAGATACGCAGTATTTT. Its translation: CASSSWTGRADTQYF.

The chain employs TRBV27 and TRBJ1-1; possible D gene TRBD1, 5 bases. Trimming took off 6 bases at V and 11 bases at J, with 13 bases between the two ends. Germline V gives CDR1 MNHEY, CDR2 SMNVEV (reference sequence). This CDR3 comprises 11 residues. DNA of the CDR3: TGTGCCAGCAGCACGGGGCGTCCGGCTTTCTTT. It encodes CASSTGRPAFF.

The chain joins TRBV28 to TRBJ1-2, with 10 bases fitting TRBD1. Trimming at V came to 6 bases and at J to 0 bases, leaving 7 bases not matched to a gene. Germline V gene sequence: CDR1 MDHEN, CDR2 SYDVKM. CDR3 length: 16 residues. The CDR3 coding sequence is TGTGCCAGCAGAACGGGACAGGGGACCTCTAACTATGGCTACACCTTC. Protein sequence: CASRTGQGTSNYGYTF.

This clone was seen a few times. The chain combines TRBV6-2 or TRBV6-3 with TRBJ1-1, with a tentative D call TRBD1 (5 bases). This CDR3 has 14 residues. The V end lost 5 bases, the J end lost 2 bases, and 12 bases lay between the germline ends. The germline V gene encodes CDR1 MNHEY and CDR2 SVGEGT. The CDR3 region is CASSLFRGNTEAFF. Here the CDR3 DNA reads TGTGCCAGCAGTCTCTTTAGGGGAAACACTGAAGCTTTCTTT.

This clone showed up just once. This chain uses TRBV24-1 with TRBJ2-4; D remains ambiguous. The CDR3 contains 15 residues. V lost 3 bases and J lost 0, with 8 bases in between. Germline CDR1 reads KGHDR; CDR2 reads SFDVKD. The DNA of the CDR3 is TGTGCCACCAGTGATGGCCGATTAGCCAAAAACATTCAGTACTTC. It is translated as CATSDGRLAKNIQYF.

The chain combines TRBV29-1 with TRBJ2-7, with D possibly matching TRBD2 (5 bases). Trimming cost V 4 bases and J 0 bases, with 13 bases left between them. The CDR3 consists of 14 residues. The germline V gene encodes CDR1 SQVTM and CDR2 ANQGSEA. This CDR3 reads CSVVSGTSSYEQYF. The CDR3 DNA is TGCAGCGTTGTATCGGGAACGAGCTCCTACGAGCAGTACTTC.

This clone appeared a single time. CDR3 bases: TGTGCCAGCAGTGGAGGTTTGGGGGAGACAGATACGCAGTATTTT. This encodes CASSGGLGETDTQYF. The chain employs TRBV6-2 or TRBV6-3 and TRBJ2-3; D tentatively reads TRBD1 or TRBD2 (5 bases each). Germline values: CDR1 MNHEY, CDR2 SVGEGT. The CDR3 spans 15 residues. V was clipped by 5 bases and J by 3 bases, with 15 bases between them.

V and J are TRBV7-2 and TRBJ1-1; D not resolved. Germline CDR1 SGHTA, CDR2 FQGNSA. V was trimmed by 5 bases and J by 5 bases, leaving 12 bases between them. The CDR3 is 13 residues long. CDR3 coding DNA: TGTGCCAGCAGCCTTGTAACTGGGACTGAAGCTTTCTTT. Its protein is CASSLVTGTEAFF.

The chain carries TRBV9 and TRBJ2-3; 9 bases are shared with TRBD2. The CDR3 length is 18 residues. V shed 3 bases and J 4 bases; nucleotides not matched to a gene: 15. Germline CDR1 is SGDLS and CDR2 is YYNGEE. In nucleotides, the CDR3 is TGTGCCAGCAGCGGAGCCCTTTCCGCGGGGGGGCCCCCAGATACGCAGTATTTT. It encodes CASSGALSAGGPPDTQYF.

This clone showed up just a few times. The rearrangement joins TRBV30 to TRBJ1-5, with TRBD1 matching over 10 bases. Losses at the gene ends were 8 bases for V and 5 bases for J; bases not matched to a gene: 12. Germline V CDR1 and CDR2: GTSNPN, SVGIG (reference sequence). This CDR3 is built from 15 residues. Here the CDR3 reads CAEEAGTGAYQPQHF. In DNA, the CDR3 is TGTGCCGAAGAGGCCGGGACAGGGGCTTATCAGCCCCAGCATTTT.